This T cell receptor beta chain was documented in a study of T cells after yellow fever vaccination. This clonotype showed up just a few times. Its matching antigen is unknown. Trimming pared 6 bases from V and 9 bases from J, leaving 17 bases between. Per germline, CDR1 KGHSH and CDR2 LQKENI. This CDR3 region has 13 residues. UMIs and a universal primer site were added when TCR cDNA was made by 5'RACE template switching. In TCRdb, the 5' RACE reads were re-called with MiXCR into one record per CDR3 protein. This table holds tens of thousands of distinct CDR3 sequences, about 6.6% found once. The study, taken as a whole, reports: The study re-detected most primary-vaccination clones after the booster (approximately 96% CD4, approximately 88% CD8). The appearance of a small share of clonotypes in both CD4 and CD8 compartments was observed.

The V call is TRBV18, the J call TRBJ2-5; D not certain. The TCR originated in a man aged 18-30 years who received the YFV17D yellow fever vaccine. The specimen comprised CD8+ T cells sorted from PBMCs, sampled 4 to 5 days after the first yellow fever vaccination. The CDR3 protein is CASSGETPDAQYF. The DNA for the CDR3 is TGTGCCAGCTCGGGCGAGACCCCAGATGCCCAGTACTTC.